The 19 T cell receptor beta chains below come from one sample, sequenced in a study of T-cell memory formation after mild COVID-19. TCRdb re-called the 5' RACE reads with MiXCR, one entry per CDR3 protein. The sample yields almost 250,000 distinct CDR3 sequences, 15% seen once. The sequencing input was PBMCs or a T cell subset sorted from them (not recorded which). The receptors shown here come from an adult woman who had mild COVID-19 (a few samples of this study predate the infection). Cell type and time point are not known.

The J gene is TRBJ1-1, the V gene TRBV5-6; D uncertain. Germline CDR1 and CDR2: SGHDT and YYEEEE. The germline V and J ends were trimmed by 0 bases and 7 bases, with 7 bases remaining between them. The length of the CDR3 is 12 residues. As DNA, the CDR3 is TGTGCCAGCAGCTTGGTACCAAGTGAAGCTTTCTTT. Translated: CASSLVPSEAFF. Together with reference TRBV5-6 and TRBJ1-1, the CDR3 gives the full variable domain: DAGVTQSPTHLIKTRGQQVTLRCSPKSGHDTVSWYQQALGQGPQFIFQYYEEEERQRGNFPDRFSGHQFPNYSSELNVNALLLGDSALYLCASSLVPSEAFFGQGTRLTVV.

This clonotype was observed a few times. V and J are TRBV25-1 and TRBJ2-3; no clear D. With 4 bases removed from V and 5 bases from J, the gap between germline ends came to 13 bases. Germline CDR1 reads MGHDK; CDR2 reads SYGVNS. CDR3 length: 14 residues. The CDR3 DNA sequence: TGTGCCAGCAGTGGCGTTTTCGATGGAGATACGCAGTATTTT. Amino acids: CASSGVFDGDTQYF.

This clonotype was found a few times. The CDR3 spells CAWRLLASGETQYF. CDR3 nucleotides: TGTGCCTGGAGATTACTAGCGAGCGGAGAGACCCAGTACTTC. This rearrangement joins TRBV30 to TRBJ2-5, with 7 nucleotides matching TRBD2. The CDR3 runs 14 residues. V was pared by 3 bases and J by 4 bases, with 8 bases of the junction left unmatched. Germline loops: CDR1 GTSNPN, CDR2 SVGIG (reference sequence).

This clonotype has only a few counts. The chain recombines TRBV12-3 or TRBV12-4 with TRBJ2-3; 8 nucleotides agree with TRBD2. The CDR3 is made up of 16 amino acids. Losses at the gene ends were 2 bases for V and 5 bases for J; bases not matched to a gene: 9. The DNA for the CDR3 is TGTGCCAGCAGTTTAACCCTGGGGCTAGCGGGAGATACGCAGTATTTT. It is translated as CASSLTLGLAGDTQYF.

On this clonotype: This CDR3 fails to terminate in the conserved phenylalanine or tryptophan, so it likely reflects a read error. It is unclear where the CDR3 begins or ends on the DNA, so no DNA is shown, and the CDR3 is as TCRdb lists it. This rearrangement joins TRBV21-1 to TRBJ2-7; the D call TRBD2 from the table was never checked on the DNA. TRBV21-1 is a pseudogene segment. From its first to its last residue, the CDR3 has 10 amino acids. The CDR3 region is CASTLWRVEL.

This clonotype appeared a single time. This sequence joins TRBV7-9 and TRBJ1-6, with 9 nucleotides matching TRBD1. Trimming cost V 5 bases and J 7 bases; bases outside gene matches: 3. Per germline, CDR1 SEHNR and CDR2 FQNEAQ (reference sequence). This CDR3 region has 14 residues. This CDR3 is CASSGGTGNSPLHF. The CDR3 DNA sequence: TGTGCCAGCAGCGGTGGGACAGGGAATTCACCCCTCCACTTT.

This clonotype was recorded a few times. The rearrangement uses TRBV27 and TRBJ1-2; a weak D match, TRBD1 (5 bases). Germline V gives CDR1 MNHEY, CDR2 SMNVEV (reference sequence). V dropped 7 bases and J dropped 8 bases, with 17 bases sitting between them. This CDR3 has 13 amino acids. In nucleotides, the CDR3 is TGTGCCAGCAATAGCCTACCTGGGGCCGGCTACACCTTC. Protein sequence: CASNSLPGAGYTF.

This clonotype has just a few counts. CDR3 DNA sequence: TGTGCCAGCAGTTTCGGCGGCTCCTATAATTCACCCCTCCACTTT. Protein sequence: CASSFGGSYNSPLHF. The chain recombines TRBV12-3 or TRBV12-4 with TRBJ1-6; D uncertain. The CDR3 loop spans 15 amino acids. V lost 3 bases, J lost 0 bases, and 6 bases lay in between.

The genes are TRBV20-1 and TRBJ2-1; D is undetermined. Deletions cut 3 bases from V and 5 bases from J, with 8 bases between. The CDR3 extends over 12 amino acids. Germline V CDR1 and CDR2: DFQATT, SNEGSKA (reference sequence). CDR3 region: CSASRADNEQFF. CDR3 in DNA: TGCAGTGCTAGCCGGGCAGACAATGAGCAGTTCTTC.

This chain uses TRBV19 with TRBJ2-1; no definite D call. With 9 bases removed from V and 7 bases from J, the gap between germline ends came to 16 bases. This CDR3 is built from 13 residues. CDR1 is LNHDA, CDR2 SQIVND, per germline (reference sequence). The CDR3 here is CASAPERANEQFF. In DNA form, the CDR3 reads TGTGCCAGCGCTCCAGAAAGGGCGAATGAGCAGTTCTTC.

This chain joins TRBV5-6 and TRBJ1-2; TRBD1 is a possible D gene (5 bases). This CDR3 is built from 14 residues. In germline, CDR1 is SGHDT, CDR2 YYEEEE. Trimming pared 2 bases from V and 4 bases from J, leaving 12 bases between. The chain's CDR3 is CASSFQSGFYGYTF. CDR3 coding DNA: TGTGCCAGCAGCTTTCAGTCAGGGTTCTATGGCTACACCTTC. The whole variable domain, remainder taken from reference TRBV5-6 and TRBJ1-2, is DAGVTQSPTHLIKTRGQQVTLRCSPKSGHDTVSWYQQALGQGPQFIFQYYEEEERQRGNFPDRFSGHQFPNYSSELNVNALLLGDSALYLCASSFQSGFYGYTFGSGTRLTVV.

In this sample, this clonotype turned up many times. The CDR3 DNA is TGCGCCAGCAGCTTGGGGGGGCATAATCAGCCCCAGCATTTT. This codes for CASSLGGHNQPQHF. The rearrangement links TRBV5-1 to TRBJ1-5; the D gene is possibly TRBD1 (6 bases). In germline, CDR1 is SGHRS, CDR2 YFSETQ. V lost 0 bases and J lost 4, with 8 bases in between. The length of the CDR3 is 14 residues.

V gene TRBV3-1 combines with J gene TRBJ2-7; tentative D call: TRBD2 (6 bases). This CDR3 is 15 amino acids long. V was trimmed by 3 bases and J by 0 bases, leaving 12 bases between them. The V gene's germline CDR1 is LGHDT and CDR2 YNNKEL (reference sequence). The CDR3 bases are TGTGCCAGCAGCCACGGGGGAGTGAGCTCCTACGAGCAGTACTTC. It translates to CASSHGGVSSYEQYF.

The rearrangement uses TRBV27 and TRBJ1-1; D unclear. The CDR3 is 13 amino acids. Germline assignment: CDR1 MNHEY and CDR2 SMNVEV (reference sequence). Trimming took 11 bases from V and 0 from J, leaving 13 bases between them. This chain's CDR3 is CAAWNTVNTEAFF. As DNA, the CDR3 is TGTGCCGCCTGGAACACAGTGAACACTGAAGCTTTCTTT.

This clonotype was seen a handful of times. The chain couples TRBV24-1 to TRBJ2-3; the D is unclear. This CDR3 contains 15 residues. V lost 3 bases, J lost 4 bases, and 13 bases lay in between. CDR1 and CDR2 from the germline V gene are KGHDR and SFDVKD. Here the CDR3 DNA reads TGTGCCACCAGTGATCCCTCGCAGAGCCCAGATACGCAGTATTTT. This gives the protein CATSDPSQSPDTQYF.

CDR3 sequence: CASRASVTNTGELFF. As DNA, the CDR3 is TGTGCCAGCAGGGCCAGCGTGACGAACACCGGGGAGCTGTTTTTT. This chain links TRBV7-2 with TRBJ2-2; D is unresolved. Trimming shortened V by 6 bases and J by 0 bases, and 11 bases separated the two germline ends. CDR3 length equals 15 residues. The germline V gene has CDR1 SGHTA and CDR2 FQGNSA.

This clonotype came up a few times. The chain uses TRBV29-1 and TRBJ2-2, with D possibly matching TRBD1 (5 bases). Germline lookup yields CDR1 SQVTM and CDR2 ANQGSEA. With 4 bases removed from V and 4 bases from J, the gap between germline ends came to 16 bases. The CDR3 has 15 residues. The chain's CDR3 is CSVGWGLGITGELFF. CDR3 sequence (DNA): TGCAGCGTTGGGTGGGGCCTAGGGATCACCGGGGAGCTGTTTTTT.

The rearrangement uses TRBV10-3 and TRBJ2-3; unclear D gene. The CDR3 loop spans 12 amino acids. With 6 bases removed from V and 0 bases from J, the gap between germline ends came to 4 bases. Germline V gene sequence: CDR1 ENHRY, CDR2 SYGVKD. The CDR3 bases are TGTGCCATCAGGCGAAGCACAGATACGCAGTATTTT. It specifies CAIRRSTDTQYF.

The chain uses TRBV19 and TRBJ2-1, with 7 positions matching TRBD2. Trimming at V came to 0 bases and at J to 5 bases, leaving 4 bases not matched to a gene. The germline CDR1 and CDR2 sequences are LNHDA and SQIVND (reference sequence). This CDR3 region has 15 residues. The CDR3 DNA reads TGTGCCAGTAGTATAGAAGGCGGGAGTAACAATGAGCAGTTCTTC. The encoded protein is CASSIEGGSNNEQFF.